These T cell receptor beta chains were read from a single sample in a study of graft-versus-host responses after intestinal transplantation. Assay: immunoSEQ multiplex PCR; the TCRdb copy retains only in-frame clones and omits some. Altogether tens of thousands of clones are present, about 90% being singletons, with the ten largest covering approximately 1.4%. These receptors are not linked to any known antigen. Sequenced material: unstimulated CD8+ T cells sorted from spleen or lymph node cells, taken before intestinal transplant. The receptor set was obtained from a human donor who received an intestinal transplant. CDR3s leave out the opening cysteine and the closing phenylalanine or tryptophan. The order of the fields is V gene, CDR3 protein.

v_call: TRBV6-6
cdr3_aa: ASSYGDRETNEKLF

v_call: TRBV11-2
cdr3_aa: ASSLEGQGITYEQY

v_call: TRBV5-8
cdr3_aa: ASSLEGYEQY

v_call: TRBV29-1
cdr3_aa: SVEDGGLVRNEQF

v_call: TRBV11-2
cdr3_aa: ASSLGRGTGELF

v_call: TRBV7-9
cdr3_aa: ASSHRESSSYEQY

v_call: TRBV6-6
cdr3_aa: AGGFNYGYT

v_call: TRBV9
cdr3_aa: ASTSRGERETQY

v_call: TRBV7-9
cdr3_aa: ASSQWTGRSEAF

v_call: TRBV4-2
cdr3_aa: ASSPRLAGGSYNEQF

v_call: TRBV19
cdr3_aa: ATALSNTEAF

v_call: TRBV13
cdr3_aa: ASSFGGGYTEAF

v_call: TRBV10-3
cdr3_aa: AISESGGGPTDTQY

v_call: TRBV7-3
cdr3_aa: ASSLIGGELF

v_call: TRBV6-5
cdr3_aa: ASGGGVGGEKLF

v_call: TRBV19
cdr3_aa: ASSPQGSPYEQY

v_call: TRBV5-6
cdr3_aa: ASSLVAYTEAF

v_call: TRBV25-1
cdr3_aa: ATSEGNQPQH

v_call: TRBV4-1
cdr3_aa: ASSQAVAGEAEQF

v_call: TRBV2
cdr3_aa: ASSEHHGQGAGGEQF

v_call: TRBV11-2
cdr3_aa: ASSLGGGGFYEQY

v_call: TRBV10-2
cdr3_aa: ASSERDRVSYEQY

v_call: TRBV5-4
cdr3_aa: ASTNPDRVDGYT

v_call: TRBV14
cdr3_aa: ASSQDPSQGGREVETQY

v_call: TRBV9
cdr3_aa: ASSVGDKPYEQY

v_call: TRBV9
cdr3_aa: ASSGGDTASYNSPLH

v_call: TRBV10-2
cdr3_aa: ASGEDLTYNEQF

v_call: TRBV29-1
cdr3_aa: SVEDRGGFHKSSYNEQF

v_call: TRBV27
cdr3_aa: ASSAQQGYSREQY

v_call: TRBV6-5
cdr3_aa: ASRDGTGGSYEQY

v_call: TRBV2
cdr3_aa: ATLRQTDGETQY

v_call: TRBV2
cdr3_aa: ASSFPGTGESEAF

v_call: TRBV7-6
cdr3_aa: ASSLVAGGWSEAF

v_call: TRBV9
cdr3_aa: ASSGGTGQGADDEQF

v_call: TRBV6-5
cdr3_aa: ASSYSGHQPQH

v_call: TRBV27
cdr3_aa: ASSFAGNYEQY

v_call: TRBV7-2
cdr3_aa: ASSLITGGELF

v_call: TRBV6-5
cdr3_aa: ASTTLAGGSEQY

v_call: TRBV4-1
cdr3_aa: ASSQEAQGNQPQH

v_call: TRBV5-8
cdr3_aa: AGAGPSYEQY

v_call: TRBV9
cdr3_aa: ASRTGGNTGELF

v_call: TRBV9
cdr3_aa: ASSVEGGRYEQY

v_call: TRBV5-6
cdr3_aa: ASSWGQGEQY

v_call: TRBV25-1
cdr3_aa: ASSGAGDPPITYEQY

v_call: TRBV10-2
cdr3_aa: ASSGDRGQPQH